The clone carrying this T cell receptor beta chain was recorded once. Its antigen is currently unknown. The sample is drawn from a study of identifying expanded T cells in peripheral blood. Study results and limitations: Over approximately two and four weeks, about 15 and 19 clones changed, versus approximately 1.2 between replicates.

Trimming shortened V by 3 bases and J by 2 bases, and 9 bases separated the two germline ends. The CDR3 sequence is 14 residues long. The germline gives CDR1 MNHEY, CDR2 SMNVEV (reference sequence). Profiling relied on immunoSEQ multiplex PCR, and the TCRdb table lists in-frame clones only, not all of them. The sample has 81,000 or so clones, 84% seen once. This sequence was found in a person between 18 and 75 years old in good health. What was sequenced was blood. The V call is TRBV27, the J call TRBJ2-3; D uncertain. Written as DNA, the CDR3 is TGTGCCAGCAGTTTTAGTTTATACACAGATACGCAGTATTTT. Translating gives CASSFSLYTDTQYF.